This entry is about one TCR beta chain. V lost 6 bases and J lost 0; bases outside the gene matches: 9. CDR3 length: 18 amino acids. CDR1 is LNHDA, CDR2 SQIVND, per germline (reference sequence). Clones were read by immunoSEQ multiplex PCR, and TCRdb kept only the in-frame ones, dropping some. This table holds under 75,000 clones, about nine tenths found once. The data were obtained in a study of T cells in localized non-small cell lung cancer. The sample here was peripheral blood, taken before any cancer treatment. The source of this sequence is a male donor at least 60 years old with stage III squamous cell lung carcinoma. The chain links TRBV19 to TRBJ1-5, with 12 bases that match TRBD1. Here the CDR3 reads CASRRGQGAGYSNQPQHF. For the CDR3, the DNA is TGTGCCAGTAGAAGGGGACAGGGGGCGGGGTATAGCAATCAGCCCCAGCATTTT. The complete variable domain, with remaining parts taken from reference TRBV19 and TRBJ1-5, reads DGGITQSPKYLFRKEGQNVTLSCEQNLNHDAMYWYRQDPGQGLRLIYYSQIVNDFQKGDIAEGYSVSREKKESFPLTVTSAQKNPTAFYLCASRRGQGAGYSNQPQHFGDGTRLSIL.